Below are 32 T cell receptor beta chains sequenced from a single sample in a study of blood T cell repertoires in COVID-19. Measured with immunoSEQ multiplex PCR; TCRdb has only the in-frame clones, and not every one. The table records tens of thousands of clones, 80% to 90% of them present only once. Specimen: peripheral blood. The receptors were gathered from a woman older than 75 with active or convalescent COVID-19.

The chain combines TRBV4-3 with TRBJ2-3, with TRBD1 matching over 7 bases. J was trimmed by 4 bases and V by 4 bases; bases with no gene match: 17. Per germline, CDR1 LGHNA and CDR2 YSLEER. The CDR3 totals 18 residues. CDR3 residues: CASSRAAAQGYRPDTQYF. DNA of the CDR3: TGCGCCAGCAGCCGGGCCGCAGCACAGGGGTATCGCCCAGATACGCAGTATTTT.

The chain links TRBV2 to TRBJ1-2; D might be TRBD1 (6 bases). CDR1 and CDR2 (germline): SNHLY, FYNNEI. V gave up 11 bases and J gave up 2 bases, with 21 bases separating them. There are 15 residues in the CDR3. The CDR3 DNA reads TGTGCCGGGCGGGGGGGCGTTGGACTAAACTATGGCTACACCTTC. It codes for CAGRGGVGLNYGYTF.

This clone was observed once. The CDR3: CASSSLGTGATDTQYF. Written as DNA, the CDR3 is TGTGCCAGCAGCTCGTTAGGGACAGGGGCGACAGATACGCAGTATTTT. The J gene is TRBJ2-3, the V gene TRBV5-6; 10 positions agree with TRBD1. V was clipped by 3 bases and J by 3 bases; unmatched bases: 7. The CDR3 sequence is 16 residues long. Germline V gene data show CDR1 as SGHDT and CDR2 as YYEEEE.

The J gene is TRBJ2-3, the V gene TRBV2, with 7 bases lining up with TRBD1. V was pared by 8 bases and J by 5 bases, with 4 bases of the junction left unmatched. CDR3 length: 12 amino acids. Germline V gives CDR1 SNHLY, CDR2 FYNNEI. The CDR3: CASEGAKDTQYF. CDR3 coding DNA: TGTGCCAGCGAGGGGGCCAAAGATACGCAGTATTTT.

V gene TRBV19 combines with J gene TRBJ2-2, with D possibly TRBD2 on 5 matching bases. This CDR3 spans 16 amino acids. Germline CDR1 is LNHDA and CDR2 is SQIVND (reference sequence). V was cut by 5 bases and J by 6 bases, with 19 bases left in between. The CDR3 spells CASSSTVGVTAGELFF. The CDR3 region has the DNA TGTGCCAGTAGTTCCACCGTCGGGGTTACCGCCGGGGAGCTGTTTTTT.

The CDR3 reads CASSEYPFNTEAFF. DNA of the CDR3: TGTGCCAGCAGTGAATACCCGTTCAACACTGAAGCTTTCTTT. This sequence joins TRBV25-1 and TRBJ1-1; D unresolved. V lost 0 bases, J lost 2 bases, and 7 bases lay in between. Per the germline V gene, CDR1 is MGHDK and CDR2 is SYGVNS. The CDR3 length is 14 residues.

The chain is built from TRBV7-2 and TRBJ2-1; 10 bases fit TRBD1. Germline V lookup: CDR1 SGHTA, CDR2 FQGNSA. Trimming at V came to 5 bases and at J to 4 bases, leaving 11 bases not matched to a gene. This CDR3 comprises 17 residues. CDR3 residues: CASSHPGQGTKYNEQFF. Here the CDR3 DNA reads TGTGCCAGCAGCCACCCGGGACAGGGGACCAAGTACAATGAGCAGTTCTTC.

The J gene is TRBJ1-1, the V gene TRBV6-2 or TRBV6-3; 9 nucleotides agree with TRBD1. Germline trimming cut 5 bases from V and 4 bases from J; bases unmatched to any gene: 2. The CDR3 spans 13 residues. The germline V gene has CDR1 MNHEY and CDR2 SVGEGT. CDR3 region: CASSGQGLTEAFF. The CDR3 DNA reads as TGTGCCAGCAGTGGACAGGGGCTCACTGAAGCTTTCTTT.

This clone was seen a few times. V is TRBV4-3 and J is TRBJ2-7; 8 bases are a match to TRBD1. CDR3 size: 15 residues. The J segment lost 4 bases and the V segment lost 1 base, leaving 6 bases of the junction unmatched. The V gene's germline CDR1 is LGHNA and CDR2 YSLEER. CDR3 in DNA: TGCGCCAGCAGCCAAGGGACAGGGTGGGATTACGAGCAGTACTTC. Translated: CASSQGTGWDYEQYF.

This chain uses TRBV19 with TRBJ1-1; D remains unclear. This CDR3 spans 13 amino acids. Germline V gives CDR1 LNHDA, CDR2 SQIVND (reference sequence). The ends were cut back, 2 bases at V and 3 bases at J, with 7 bases in the middle. The chain's CDR3 is CASSINTYTEAFF. In DNA form, the CDR3 reads TGTGCCAGTAGTATAAACACCTACACTGAAGCTTTCTTT.

The gene calls are TRBV9 and TRBJ2-3, with 10 bases aligning to TRBD2. The trim removed 0 bases at V and 4 bases at J, leaving 5 bases unmatched. The CDR3 runs to 16 residues. Germline CDR1 SGDLS, CDR2 YYNGEE. The CDR3 protein is CASSVGDSGGSDTQYF. Here the CDR3 DNA reads TGTGCCAGCAGCGTAGGTGATAGCGGGGGGTCAGATACGCAGTATTTT.

The V gene is TRBV11-2, the J gene TRBJ1-6, with 8 nucleotides matching TRBD1. Germline V lookup: CDR1 SGHAT, CDR2 FQNNGV. V lost 6 bases and J lost 9; bases outside the gene matches: 10. The CDR3 has 15 residues. The CDR3: CASRRFGQGGSPLHF. For the CDR3, the DNA is TGTGCCAGCAGGCGCTTTGGACAGGGTGGTTCACCCCTCCACTTT.

The table lists this clone with a count of one. The chain joins TRBV19 to TRBJ1-5, with unresolved D. Germline CDR1 reads LNHDA; CDR2 reads SQIVND (reference sequence). CDR3 length: 14 residues. V shed 7 bases and J shed 6 bases, with 16 bases lying between them. The CDR3, as DNA: TGTGCCAGTACCCCCGGGGTGATCGGTCAGCCCCAGCATTTT. It codes for CASTPGVIGQPQHF.

This sequence joins TRBV2 and TRBJ2-3; 7 bases are shared with TRBD2. This CDR3 comprises 15 residues. Losses at the gene ends were 4 bases for V and 1 base for J; bases not matched to a gene: 5. Germline V gene data show CDR1 as SNHLY and CDR2 as FYNNEI. This CDR3 is CASSVPGGGTDTQYF. In nucleotides, the CDR3 is TGTGCCAGCAGTGTCCCGGGAGGCGGCACAGATACGCAGTATTTT. The whole variable domain, remainder taken from reference TRBV2 and TRBJ2-3, is EPEVTQTPSHQVTQMGQEVILRCVPISNHLYFYWYRQILGQKVEFLVSFYNNEISEKSEIFDDQFSVERPDGSNFTLKIRSTKLEDSAMYFCASSVPGGGTDTQYFGPGTRLTVL.

The J gene is TRBJ2-5, the V gene TRBV7-6; 7 nucleotides align to TRBD2. Per germline, CDR1 SGHVS and CDR2 FNYEAQ. V was pared by 7 bases and J by 5 bases, with 4 bases of the junction left unmatched. The CDR3 has 12 residues. The CDR3 sequence is CASTRAGETQYF. In DNA, the CDR3 is TGTGCCAGCACCAGAGCGGGGGAGACCCAGTACTTC.

The CDR3 protein is CASSLTGGNQPQHF. The CDR3 bases are TGTGCCAGCAGCCTGACAGGGGGCAATCAGCCCCAGCATTTT. This chain uses TRBV7-6 with TRBJ1-5, with TRBD1 identical over 8 bases. This CDR3 contains 14 residues. J gave up 2 bases and V 5 bases, and 2 bases lay outside the gene matches. Germline V lookup: CDR1 SGHVS, CDR2 FNYEAQ.

As to this clone: A read error may account for a junction end that differs from germline. The chain couples TRBV27 to TRBJ2-3; 7 nucleotides agree with TRBD1. The CDR3 has 16 residues. In germline, CDR1 is MNHEY, CDR2 SMNVEV (reference sequence). CDR3 residues: CASNLLQGYAPDTQYF. CDR3 nucleotides: TGTGCCAGCAATTTATTACAGGGGTATGCCCCAGATACGCAGTATTTT.

The V and J genes are TRBV11-2 and TRBJ1-3; a weak D match, TRBD1 (6 bases). Trimming cost V 5 bases and J 3 bases, with 17 bases left between them. Germline CDR1 and CDR2: SGHAT and FQNNGV. The CDR3 runs 16 residues. CDR3 in amino acids: CASSLLAGALGNTIYF. In DNA, the CDR3 is TGTGCCAGCAGCCTACTTGCAGGGGCGCTTGGAAACACCATATATTTT.

The chain is built from TRBV9 and TRBJ1-1, with D perhaps TRBD1 (5 bases). The CDR3 is 14 amino acids. Trimming removed 0 bases from V and 7 bases from J, with 13 bases in between. Germline V gene sequence: CDR1 SGDLS, CDR2 YYNGEE. DNA for the CDR3: TGTGCCAGCAGCGTAGACAGGACCTCTAGTGAAGCTTTCTTT. Protein product: CASSVDRTSSEAFF.

The chain couples TRBV3-1 (or the pseudogene TRBV3-2) to TRBJ2-7; possibly TRBD1 for D (6 bases). Germline CDR1 LGHDT, CDR2 YNNKEL (reference sequence). V lost 3 bases, J lost 3 bases, and 12 bases lay in between. This CDR3 spans 14 amino acids. DNA of the CDR3: TGTGCCAGCAGCCAGTGGACAGATTTCTACGAGCAGTACTTC. Its translation is CASSQWTDFYEQYF.

This clone was picked up a small number of times. The V call is TRBV19, the J call TRBJ2-2; 11 bases are a match to TRBD2. CDR1 is LNHDA, CDR2 SQIVND, per germline (reference sequence). CDR3 length: 16 amino acids. Trimming took 4 bases from V and 3 from J; bases not matched to a gene: 4. The CDR3 protein is CASSKLAGADTGELFF. CDR3 in DNA: TGTGCCAGTAGTAAACTAGCGGGAGCGGACACCGGGGAGCTGTTTTTT.

The chain joins TRBV6-4 to TRBJ1-1, with 9 bases matching TRBD1. The CDR3 extends over 13 amino acids. Trimming cost V 6 bases and J 6 bases; bases outside gene matches: 5. Germline CDR1 and CDR2: MRHNA and SNTAGT. In nucleotides, the CDR3 is TGTGCCAGCAGAAGGACAGGGGAGGCTGAAGCTTTCTTT. Amino acid sequence: CASRRTGEAEAFF.

The V and J genes are TRBV12-2 and TRBJ2-3; the table's D gene call, TRBD2, was not cross checked with the DNA. TRBV12-2 represents a pseudogene. The CDR3 extends over 16 amino acids. CDR3 sequence (DNA): TGTGCAAGTCGCTTAGCTAGGCGGCTTCCCACAGATACGCAGTATTTT. Its translation: CASRLARRLPTDTQYF.

The rearrangement uses TRBV29-1 and TRBJ2-7, with a possible D match to TRBD2 (6 bases). CDR3 length equals 12 residues. The V gene's germline CDR1 is SQVTM and CDR2 ANQGSEA. V lost 4 bases to trimming and J lost 4 bases, with 11 bases between them. CDR3 amino acids: CSVAPAGYEQYF. The CDR3 coding sequence is TGCAGCGTTGCGCCGGCGGGGTACGAGCAGTACTTC.

This clone was counted once. This sequence joins TRBV7-2 and TRBJ2-5, with 10 bases aligning to TRBD1. The J segment lost 5 bases and the V segment lost 4 bases, leaving 10 bases of the junction unmatched. Germline V lookup: CDR1 SGHTA, CDR2 FQGNSA. The CDR3 is 16 residues long. The CDR3 DNA sequence: TGTGCCAGCAGCTCGGGGCGACAGGGGGCAAGGGAGACCCAGTACTTC. Translation: CASSSGRQGARETQYF.

The sample holds one count of this clone. The chain is built from TRBV12-3 or TRBV12-4 and TRBJ1-6; D unresolved. Trimming removed 4 bases at V and 12 bases at J, with 10 bases between. The CDR3 is 12 amino acids. DNA of the CDR3: TGTGCCAGCAGTTCCCTAATCGAACCCCTCCACTTT. It encodes CASSSLIEPLHF.

The chain uses TRBV5-1 and TRBJ1-1; 8 bases are shared with TRBD1. The ends lost 2 bases at V and 3 bases at J; junction bases unmatched: 6. CDR3 length equals 15 residues. Germline assignment: CDR1 SGHRS and CDR2 YFSETQ. The CDR3 bases are TGCGCCAGCAGCTTCGAACAGGGGGGACACACTGAAGCTTTCTTT. This translates into CASSFEQGGHTEAFF.

The V call is TRBV7-2, the J call TRBJ2-5, with 7 positions matching TRBD2. Trimming at V came to 4 bases and at J to 1 base, leaving 12 bases not matched to a gene. CDR3 length: 17 residues. Looked up from germline, CDR1 is SGHTA and CDR2 is FQGNSA. CDR3 residues: CASSSPRGAGVQETQYF. Written as DNA, the CDR3 is TGTGCCAGCAGCTCCCCGAGGGGCGCGGGGGTCCAAGAGACCCAGTACTTC. Full variable domain (remainder filled in from reference TRBV7-2 and TRBJ2-5): GAGVSQSPSNKVTEKGKDVELRCDPISGHTALYWYRQSLGQGLEFLIYFQGNSAPDKSGLPSDRFSAERTGGSVSTLTIQRTQQEDSAVYLCASSSPRGAGVQETQYFGPGTRLLVL.

The chain has TRBV19 and TRBJ1-2; 7 bases map to TRBD1. Germline CDR1 is LNHDA and CDR2 is SQIVND (reference sequence). The CDR3 extends over 13 amino acids. The V gene end was trimmed by 7 bases and the J gene end by 3 bases; junction bases not matched to a gene: 5. The CDR3 region has the DNA TGTGCCAGTACCTTAGACAGGGACTATGGCTACACCTTC. Protein: CASTLDRDYGYTF. The full variable domain, completed using reference TRBV19 and TRBJ1-2, is DGGITQSPKYLFRKEGQNVTLSCEQNLNHDAMYWYRQDPGQGLRLIYYSQIVNDFQKGDIAEGYSVSREKKESFPLTVTSAQKNPTAFYLCASTLDRDYGYTFGSGTRLTVV.

V usage is TRBV10-3 and J usage is TRBJ1-2, with TRBD1 as a possible D gene (6 bases). Trimming pared 9 bases from V and 3 bases from J, leaving 8 bases between. The CDR3 runs to 11 residues. Per germline, CDR1 ENHRY and CDR2 SYGVKD. CDR3 protein: CAIWTDYGYTF. The DNA for the CDR3 is TGTGCCATTTGGACAGACTATGGCTACACCTTC.

This sequence joins TRBV19 and TRBJ1-2; no clear D. CDR1 and CDR2 from the germline V gene are LNHDA and SQIVND (reference sequence). The V end was cut by 0 bases, the J end by 8 bases, with 13 bases between. The CDR3 totals 14 residues. The CDR3 DNA is TGTGCCAGTAGTATAGATGGATCGGGGAGGGGCTACACCTTC. Its protein product is CASSIDGSGRGYTF.

The gene calls are TRBV7-2 and TRBJ2-1; the match to TRBD1 covers 11 bases. After removal of 2 bases from V and 3 bases from J, the junction contained 3 bases not matched to a gene. The CDR3 is 16 amino acids. In germline, CDR1 is SGHTA, CDR2 FQGNSA. DNA for the CDR3: TGTGCCAGCAGCTTATTCGGGACAGGGGGCTACAATGAGCAGTTCTTC. Residues: CASSLFGTGGYNEQFF. The complete variable domain, with remaining parts taken from reference TRBV7-2 and TRBJ2-1, reads GAGVSQSPSNKVTEKGKDVELRCDPISGHTALYWYRQSLGQGLEFLIYFQGNSAPDKSGLPSDRFSAERTGGSVSTLTIQRTQQEDSAVYLCASSLFGTGGYNEQFFGPGTRLTVL.